This passage covers 20 T cell receptor beta chains from one sample sequenced in a study of CD8 T cells in ankylosing spondylitis (dated by TCRdb to 2015 to 2018). Study-level results and caveats: A TCR beta motif made up of seven or eight highly homologous amino acid variants appeared to be characteristic of blood from ankylosing spondylitis patients.

Their specific antigens are unknown. Library prep was done by 5' RACE. The listed sequencing device is Illumina HiSeq 2500. Clones were called with MiXCR by TCRdb after fastp trimmed the public reads at Q25, and only in-frame beta chains were retained. Each entry merges the rows of one CDR3 protein and shows their most common DNA and genes. The sample profile shows 400,000 or so distinct CDR3 sequences; 25% to 30% of them were found once. The top ten clonotypes cover 0.89% of the sample. Sequenced input: blood, either unsorted or a sorted T cell fraction (not recorded which). The origin of the receptors is a male donor with ankylosing spondylitis.

The rearrangement links TRBV10-3 to TRBJ2-1; 9 bases map to TRBD2. The CDR3 covers 16 residues. After removal of 3 bases from V and 5 bases from J, the junction contained 8 bases not matched to a gene. Germline lookup yields CDR1 ENHRY and CDR2 SYGVKD. The DNA of the CDR3 is TGTGCCATCAGTGAAGTAGCGGGAGTTACTAACAATGAGCAGTTCTTC. This encodes CAISEVAGVTNNEQFF.

This clonotype was counted between two and nine times. This chain joins TRBV12-3 or TRBV12-4 and TRBJ2-1; 9 bases agree with TRBD2. Trimming at V came to 5 bases and at J to 5 bases, leaving 13 bases not matched to a gene. This CDR3 is built from 17 residues. This chain's CDR3 is CASSPFRGSGSNNEQFF. In DNA, the CDR3 is TGTGCCAGCAGTCCATTTCGGGGTAGCGGGAGCAACAATGAGCAGTTCTTC.

The V gene is TRBV20-1, the J gene TRBJ1-2, with TRBD1 matching over 7 bases. CDR1 is DFQATT and CDR2 is SNEGSKA in the germline V gene (reference sequence). V dropped 6 bases and J dropped 8; count of bases not matched to a gene: 15. The CDR3 is 14 residues long. CDR3 amino acids: CSASDREPFRGYTF. The CDR3 DNA is TGCAGTGCCTCAGACAGGGAACCCTTTCGAGGCTACACCTTC.

The rearrangement links TRBV6-1 to TRBJ2-7, with D perhaps TRBD1 (5 bases). This CDR3 is built from 15 residues. Trimming took off 4 bases at V and 1 base at J, with 14 bases between the two ends. CDR1 and CDR2 (germline): MNHNS, SASEGT. CDR3 sequence reads: CASSARQPGSYEQYF. The CDR3 bases are TGTGCCAGCAGTGCTCGACAGCCTGGATCCTACGAGCAGTACTTC.

This chain uses TRBV3-1 with TRBJ1-2; 7 bases agree with TRBD1. V shed 7 bases and J 8 bases; nucleotides not matched to a gene: 7. This CDR3 is built from 12 residues. Germline V gene data show CDR1 as LGHDT and CDR2 as YNNKEL (reference sequence). CDR3 sequence: CASTVTGSGYTF. The CDR3 DNA reads as TGTGCCAGCACCGTGACAGGGTCCGGCTACACCTTC.

This clonotype was recorded a few times. This chain joins TRBV10-1 and TRBJ2-1, with D hard to call. The length of the CDR3 is 11 residues. V was pared by 1 base and J by 9 bases, with 4 bases between. CDR1 WNHNN and CDR2 SYGVQD come from the germline V gene (reference sequence). Written as DNA, the CDR3 is TGCGCCAGCAGTGAGTATGTTGAGCAGTTCTTC. Its translation: CASSEYVEQFF.

The sample holds a few counts of this clonotype. The chain links TRBV3-1 to TRBJ1-6, with 7 positions matching TRBD1. This CDR3 has 14 amino acids. The germline V gene has CDR1 LGHDT and CDR2 YNNKEL (reference sequence). The V and J ends lost 10 bases and 2 bases, in that order; junction bases with no gene match: 5. CDR3 sequence: CATGQGAYNSPLHF. The CDR3 DNA reads as TGTGCCACTGGGCAGGGGGCCTATAATTCACCCCTCCACTTT.

V gene TRBV6-5 combines with J gene TRBJ1-5; D remains ambiguous. Germline CDR1 MNHEY, CDR2 SVGAGI. Trimming took off 4 bases at V and 6 bases at J, with 10 bases between the two ends. The CDR3 spans 13 residues. The DNA for the CDR3 is TGTGCCAGCAGTTCGACCAGTAGTCAGCCCCAGCATTTT. Translated, it gives CASSSTSSQPQHF.

This clonotype showed up many times. The CDR3 loop reads CATSETKTGFNQPQHF. DNA of the CDR3: TGTGCCACCAGCGAAACAAAGACAGGATTCAATCAGCCCCAGCATTTT. This chain links TRBV24-1 with TRBJ1-5, with a possible D match to TRBD1 (6 bases). The V gene's germline CDR1 is KGHDR and CDR2 SFDVKD. CDR3 length: 16 amino acids. The ends were cut back, 7 bases at V and 3 bases at J, with 18 bases in the middle.

The chain couples TRBV27 to TRBJ2-3; D assignment may be TRBD1 or TRBD2 (5 bases each). The ends were cut back, 4 bases at V and 0 bases at J, with 14 bases in the middle. This CDR3 comprises 16 residues. Germline V gene data show CDR1 as MNHEY and CDR2 as SMNVEV (reference sequence). The CDR3 loop is CASSSRGPISTDTQYF. The DNA for the CDR3 is TGTGCCAGCAGTTCAAGGGGACCTATTAGCACAGATACGCAGTATTTT.

The rearrangement joins TRBV11-2 to TRBJ2-1, with D tentatively TRBD2 (6 bases). The ends were cut back, 0 bases at V and 5 bases at J, with 11 bases in the middle. The germline V gene encodes CDR1 SGHAT and CDR2 FQNNGV. The CDR3 totals 15 residues. The CDR3 nucleotides are TGTGCCAGCAGCTTAGAATTTGGGAGGCACAATGAGCAGTTCTTC. Amino acids: CASSLEFGRHNEQFF.

This clonotype was detected only a few times. The chain recombines TRBV11-2 with TRBJ2-3; D is perhaps TRBD2 (6 bases). Germline V lookup: CDR1 SGHAT, CDR2 FQNNGV. The CDR3 runs 16 residues. V lost 1 base and J lost 0, with 11 bases in between. CDR3 amino acids: CASSLGASVSTDTQYF. The DNA of the CDR3 is TGTGCCAGCAGCTTAGGAGCTAGCGTAAGCACAGATACGCAGTATTTT.

This clonotype came up a few times. The chain carries TRBV20-1 and TRBJ2-2; D might be TRBD1 (7 bases). The germline V gene has CDR1 DFQATT and CDR2 SNEGSKA (reference sequence). The V and J ends lost 6 bases and 5 bases respectively, with 19 bases between them. The CDR3 length is 15 residues. CDR3 DNA: TGCAGTGCGCCAAGAGGTCCAGGGGGGACCGGGGAGCTGTTTTTT. Its translation is CSAPRGPGGTGELFF.

The rearrangement uses TRBV5-1 and TRBJ2-3; 8 positions match TRBD1. CDR3 length equals 13 residues. The V gene's germline CDR1 is SGHRS and CDR2 YFSETQ. With V trimmed by 6 bases and J by 5 bases, 5 bases remained unmatched. CDR3 residues: CASNHRGRDTQYF. In DNA, the CDR3 is TGCGCCAGCAACCACAGGGGGAGAGATACGCAGTATTTT.

This clonotype was recorded a few times. The V and J genes are TRBV7-9 and TRBJ2-3; the match to TRBD1 covers 9 bases. CDR1 is SEHNR and CDR2 is FQNEAQ in the germline V gene (reference sequence). With 4 bases clipped from V and 7 bases from J, the junction kept 6 bases outside the gene matches. The CDR3 is 14 residues long. As DNA, the CDR3 is TGTGCCAGCAGCTCGGACAGGGGAGGAAATACGCAGTATTTT. This sequence encodes CASSSDRGGNTQYF. Looking up the rest from reference TRBV7-9 and TRBJ2-3 gives the full variable domain: DTGVSQNPRHKITKRGQNVTFRCDPISEHNRLYWYRQTLGQGPEFLTYFQNEAQLEKSRLLSDRFSAERPKGSFSTLEIQRTEQGDSAMYLCASSSDRGGNTQYFGPGTRLTVL.

This chain links TRBV15 with TRBJ2-7; either TRBD1 or TRBD2 may supply D (5 bases each). The germline V gene has CDR1 LNHNV and CDR2 YYDKDF (reference sequence). Trimming stripped 5 bases from V and 0 bases from J, with 14 bases between. The CDR3 length is 15 residues. For the CDR3, the DNA is TGTGCCACCAGCCGAGGGGTAGTCTTCTCCTACGAGCAGTACTTC. Translation: CATSRGVVFSYEQYF.

The V and J genes are TRBV20-1 and TRBJ2-3; 8 nucleotides agree with TRBD1. The CDR3 runs to 15 residues. Germline CDR1 is DFQATT and CDR2 is SNEGSKA (reference sequence). V dropped 0 bases and J dropped 4; count of bases not matched to a gene: 6. CDR3 nucleotide sequence: TGCAGTGCTAGAGAGTTCGGACAGGGTGCAGATACGCAGTATTTT. Translating gives CSAREFGQGADTQYF.

This clonotype came up a few times. The chain employs TRBV2 and TRBJ2-1; 10 positions agree with TRBD2. In germline, CDR1 is SNHLY, CDR2 FYNNEI. The CDR3 runs 15 residues. J was trimmed by 5 bases and V by 3 bases; bases with no gene match: 4. CDR3 loop: CASSDSGRTNNEQFF. The CDR3 DNA follows: TGTGCCAGCAGTGATAGCGGGAGGACTAACAATGAGCAGTTCTTC.

This clonotype was detected only a few times. V is TRBV28 and J is TRBJ2-3, with a weak D call TRBD2 (7 bases). Trimming shortened V by 7 bases and J by 3 bases, and 20 bases separated the two germline ends. The CDR3 covers 16 residues. CDR1 and CDR2 from the germline V gene are MDHEN and SYDVKM. The CDR3 spells CASIEGGFDGTDTQYF. The CDR3 region has the DNA TGTGCCAGCATCGAGGGGGGGTTTGATGGTACAGATACGCAGTATTTT.

This clonotype was counted between two and nine times. V usage is TRBV7-8 and J usage is TRBJ1-4, with TRBD1 as a possible D gene (6 bases). The ends were cut back, 4 bases at V and 8 bases at J, with 23 bases in the middle. The CDR3 has 17 residues. The germline gives CDR1 SGHVS, CDR2 FQNEAQ. CDR3 in amino acids: CASSSLIQGGGREKLFF. In DNA form, the CDR3 reads TGTGCCAGCAGCTCCCTGATACAGGGAGGGGGGAGGGAAAAACTGTTTTTT.